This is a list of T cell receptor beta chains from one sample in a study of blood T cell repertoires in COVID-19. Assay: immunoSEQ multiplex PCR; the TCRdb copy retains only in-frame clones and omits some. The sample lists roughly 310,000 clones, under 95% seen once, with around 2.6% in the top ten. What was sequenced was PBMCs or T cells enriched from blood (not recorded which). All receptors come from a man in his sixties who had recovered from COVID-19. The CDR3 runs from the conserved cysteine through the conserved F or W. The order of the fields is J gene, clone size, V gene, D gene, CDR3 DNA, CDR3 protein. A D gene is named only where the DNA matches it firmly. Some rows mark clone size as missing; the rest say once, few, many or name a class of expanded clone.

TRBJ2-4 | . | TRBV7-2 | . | TGTGCCAGCAGCTTAGAGTGGGGGCCGGAAAACATTCAGTACTTC | CASSLEWGPENIQYF
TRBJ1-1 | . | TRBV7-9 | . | TGTGCCAGCAGCCCCCTCAGGGGTACGGACACTGAAGCTTTCTTT | CASSPLRGTDTEAFF
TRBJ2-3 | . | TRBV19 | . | TGTGCCAGTAGTATAGGGGGGCGCTCAGATACGCAGTATTTT | CASSIGGRSDTQYF
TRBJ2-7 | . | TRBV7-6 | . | TGTGCCAGCAGACCTAGGGGGGGCTCTGGCGAGCAGTACTTC | CASRPRGGSGEQYF
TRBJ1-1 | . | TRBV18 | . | TGTGCCAGCTCACCAAGGAACGGAGACACTGAAGCTTTCTTT | CASSPRNGDTEAFF
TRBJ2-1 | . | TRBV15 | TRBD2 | TGTGCCACCAGCATTAGCGGGAGCTCCTACAATGAGCAGTTCTTC | CATSISGSSYNEQFF
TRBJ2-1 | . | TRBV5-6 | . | TGTGCCAGCAGCTTGGGGGCGGGGGCCTCCTACAATGAGCAGTTCTTC | CASSLGAGASYNEQFF
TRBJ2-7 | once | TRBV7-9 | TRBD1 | TGTGCCAGCAGCCCCGTCTTAGGGGGCGTAGGGGGTCACGAGCAGTACTTC | CASSPVLGGVGGHEQYF
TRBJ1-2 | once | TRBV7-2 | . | TGTGCCAGCAGCTTAACATTCTATGGCTACACCTTC | CASSLTFYGYTF
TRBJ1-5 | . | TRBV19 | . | TGTGCCAGTAGTATACAGGACAATCAGCCCCAGCATTTT | CASSIQDNQPQHF
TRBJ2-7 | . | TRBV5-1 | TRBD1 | TGCGCCAGCAGCCGGGACAGGGGGCAAGAGGAGCAGTACTTC | CASSRDRGQEEQYF
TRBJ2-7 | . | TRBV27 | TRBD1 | TGTGCCAGCAGTTTCCGGACAGGGGGGAACTACGAGCAGTACTTC | CASSFRTGGNYEQYF
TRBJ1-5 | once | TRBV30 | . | TGTGCCTGGAGCCCGGGGGGGGAACAGCCCCAGCATTTT | CAWSPGGEQPQHF
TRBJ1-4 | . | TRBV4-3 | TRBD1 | TGCGCCAGCAGCCAGGGACCCAGGGGGAAGGATGAAAAACTGTTTTTT | CASSQGPRGKDEKLFF
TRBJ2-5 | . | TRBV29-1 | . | TGCAGCGTTGCCCGAGAGACCCAGTACTTC | CSVARETQYF
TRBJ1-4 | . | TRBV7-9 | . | TGTGCCAGCAGCTTGACATTTGAAAAACTGTTTTTT | CASSLTFEKLFF
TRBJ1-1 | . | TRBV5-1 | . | TGCGCCAGCAGCCGGGAAACATCAACGAACACTGAAGCTTTCTTT | CASSRETSTNTEAFF
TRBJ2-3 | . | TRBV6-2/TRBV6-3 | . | TGTGCCAGCAGTACAGGGAAATCCAGCACAGATACGCAGTATTTT | CASSTGKSSTDTQYF